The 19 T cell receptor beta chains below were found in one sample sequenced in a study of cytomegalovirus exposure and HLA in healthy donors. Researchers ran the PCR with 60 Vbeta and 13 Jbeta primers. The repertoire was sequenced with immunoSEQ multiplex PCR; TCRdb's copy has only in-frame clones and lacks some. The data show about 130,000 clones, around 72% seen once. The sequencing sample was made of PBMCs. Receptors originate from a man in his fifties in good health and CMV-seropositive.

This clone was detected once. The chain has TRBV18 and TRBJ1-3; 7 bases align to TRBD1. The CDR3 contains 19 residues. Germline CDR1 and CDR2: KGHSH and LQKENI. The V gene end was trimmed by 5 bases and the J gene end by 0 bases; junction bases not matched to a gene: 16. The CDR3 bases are TGTGCCAGCTCATCAATACCCGGGACAGAAACCATCTCTGGAAACACCATATATTTT. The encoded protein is CASSSIPGTETISGNTIYF.

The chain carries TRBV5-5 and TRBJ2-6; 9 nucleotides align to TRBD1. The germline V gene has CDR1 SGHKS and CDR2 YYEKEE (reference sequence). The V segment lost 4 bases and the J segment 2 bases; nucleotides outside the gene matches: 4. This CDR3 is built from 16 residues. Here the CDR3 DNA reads TGTGCCAGCAGCCAAAGGACAGGGGCTGGGGCCAACGTCCTGACTTTC. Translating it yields CASSQRTGAGANVLTF.

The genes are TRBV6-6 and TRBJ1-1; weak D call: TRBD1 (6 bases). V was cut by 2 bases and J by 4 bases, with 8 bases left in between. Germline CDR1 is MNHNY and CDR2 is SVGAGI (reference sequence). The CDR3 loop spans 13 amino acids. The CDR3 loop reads CASSYAGATEAFF. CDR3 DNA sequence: TGTGCCAGCAGTTACGCGGGGGCCACTGAAGCTTTCTTT.

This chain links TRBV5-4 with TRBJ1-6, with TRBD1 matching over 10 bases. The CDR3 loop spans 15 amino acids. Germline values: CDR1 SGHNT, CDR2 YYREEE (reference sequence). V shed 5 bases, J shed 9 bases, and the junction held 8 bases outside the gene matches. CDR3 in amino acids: CASSTGTGEGSPLHF. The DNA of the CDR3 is TGTGCCAGCAGTACCGGGACAGGGGAGGGTTCACCCCTCCACTTT.

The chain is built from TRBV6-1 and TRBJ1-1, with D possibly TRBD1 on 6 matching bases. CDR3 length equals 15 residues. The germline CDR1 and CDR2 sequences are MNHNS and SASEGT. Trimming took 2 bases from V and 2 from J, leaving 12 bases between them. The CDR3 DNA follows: TGTGCCAGCAGTGAACCCGGACAGCAAAACACTGAAGCTTTCTTT. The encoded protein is CASSEPGQQNTEAFF.

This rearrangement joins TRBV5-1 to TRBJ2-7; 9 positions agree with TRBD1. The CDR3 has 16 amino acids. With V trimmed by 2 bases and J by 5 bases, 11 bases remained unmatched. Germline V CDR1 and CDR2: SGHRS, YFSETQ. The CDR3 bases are TGCGCCAGCAGCTTTGCTACCGGGACAGGGAGCGACGAGCAGTACTTC. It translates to CASSFATGTGSDEQYF.

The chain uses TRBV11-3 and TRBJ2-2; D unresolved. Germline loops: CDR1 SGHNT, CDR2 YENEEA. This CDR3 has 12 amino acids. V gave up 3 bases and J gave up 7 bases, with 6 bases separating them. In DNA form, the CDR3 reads TGTGCCAGCAGCTTCCTTAACGGGGAGCTGTTTTTT. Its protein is CASSFLNGELFF. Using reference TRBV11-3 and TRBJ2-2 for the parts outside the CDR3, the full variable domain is EAGVVQSPRYKIIEKKQPVAFWCNPISGHNTLYWYLQNLGQGPELLIRYENEEAVDDSQLPKDRFSAERLKGVDSTLKIQPAELGDSAVYLCASSFLNGELFFGEGSRLTVL.

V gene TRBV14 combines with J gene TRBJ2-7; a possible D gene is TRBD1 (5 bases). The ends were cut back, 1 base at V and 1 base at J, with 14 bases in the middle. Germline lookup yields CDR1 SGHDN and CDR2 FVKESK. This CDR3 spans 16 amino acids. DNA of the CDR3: TGTGCCAGCAGCCAAGGAGTCCAGGGCGTATCCTACGAGCAGTACTTC. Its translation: CASSQGVQGVSYEQYF.

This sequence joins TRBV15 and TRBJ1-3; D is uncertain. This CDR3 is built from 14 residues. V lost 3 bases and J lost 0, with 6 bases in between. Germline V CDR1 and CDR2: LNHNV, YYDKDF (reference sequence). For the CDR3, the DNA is TGTGCCACCAGCAGTCCGAGCTCTGGAAACACCATATATTTT. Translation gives CATSSPSSGNTIYF.

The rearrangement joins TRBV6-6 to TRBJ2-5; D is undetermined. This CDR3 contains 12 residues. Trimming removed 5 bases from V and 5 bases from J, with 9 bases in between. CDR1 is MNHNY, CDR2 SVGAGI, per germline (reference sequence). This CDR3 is CASSPRKETQYF. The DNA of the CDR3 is TGTGCCAGCAGTCCGCGTAAGGAGACCCAGTACTTC.

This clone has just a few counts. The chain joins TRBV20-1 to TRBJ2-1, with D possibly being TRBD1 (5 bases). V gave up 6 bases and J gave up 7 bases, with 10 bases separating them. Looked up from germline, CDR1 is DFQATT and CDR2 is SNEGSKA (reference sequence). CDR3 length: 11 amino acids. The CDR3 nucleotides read TGCAGTGCAAGGGGTGGGAATGAGCAGTTCTTC. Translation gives CSARGGNEQFF.

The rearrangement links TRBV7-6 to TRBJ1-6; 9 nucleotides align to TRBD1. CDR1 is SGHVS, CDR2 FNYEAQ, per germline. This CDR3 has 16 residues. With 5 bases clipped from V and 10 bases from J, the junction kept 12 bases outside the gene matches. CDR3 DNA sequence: TGTGCCAGCAGCCTAACTCCGGGACAGGGAAAGTCACCCCTCCACTTT. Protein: CASSLTPGQGKSPLHF.

The CDR3 DNA sequence: TGTGCCAGCAGCACGACAGGGGGCAGCGCAGATACGCAGTATTTT. It codes for CASSTTGGSADTQYF. V gene TRBV28 combines with J gene TRBJ2-3; 10 bases match TRBD1. With V trimmed by 6 bases and J by 4 bases, 7 bases remained unmatched. From germline, CDR1 is MDHEN and CDR2 SYDVKM. This CDR3 comprises 15 residues.

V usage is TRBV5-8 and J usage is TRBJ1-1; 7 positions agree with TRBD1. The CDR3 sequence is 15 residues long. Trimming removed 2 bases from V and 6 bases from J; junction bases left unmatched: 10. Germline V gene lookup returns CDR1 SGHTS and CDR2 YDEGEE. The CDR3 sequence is CASSFYQGQKAEAFF. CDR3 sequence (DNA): TGTGCCAGCAGCTTCTATCAGGGACAGAAGGCTGAAGCTTTCTTT. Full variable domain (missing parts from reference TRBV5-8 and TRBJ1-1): EAGVTQSPTHLIKTRGQQATLRCSPISGHTSVYWYQQALGLGLQFLLWYDEGEERNRGNFPPRFSGRQFPNYSSELNVNALELEDSALYLCASSFYQGQKAEAFFGQGTRLTVV.

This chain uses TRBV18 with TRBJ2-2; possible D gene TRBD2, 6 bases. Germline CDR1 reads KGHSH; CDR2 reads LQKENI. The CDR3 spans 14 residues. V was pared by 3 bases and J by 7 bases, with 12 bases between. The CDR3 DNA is TGTGCCAGCTCACCCTTTTCGGGAGTCGGGGAGCTGTTTTTT. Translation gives CASSPFSGVGELFF.

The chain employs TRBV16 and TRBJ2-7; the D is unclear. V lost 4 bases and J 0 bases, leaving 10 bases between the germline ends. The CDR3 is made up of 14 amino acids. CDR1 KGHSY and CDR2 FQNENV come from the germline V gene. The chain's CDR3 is CASSRGSRSYEQYF. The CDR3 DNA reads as TGTGCCAGCAGCCGAGGATCCCGCTCCTACGAGCAGTACTTC.

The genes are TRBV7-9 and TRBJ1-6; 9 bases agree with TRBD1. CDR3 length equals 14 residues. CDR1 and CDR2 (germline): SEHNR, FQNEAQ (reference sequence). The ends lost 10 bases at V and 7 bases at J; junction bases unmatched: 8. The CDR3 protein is CAIPWGTGNSPLHF. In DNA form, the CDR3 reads TGTGCCATCCCGTGGGGGACAGGGAATTCACCCCTCCACTTT.

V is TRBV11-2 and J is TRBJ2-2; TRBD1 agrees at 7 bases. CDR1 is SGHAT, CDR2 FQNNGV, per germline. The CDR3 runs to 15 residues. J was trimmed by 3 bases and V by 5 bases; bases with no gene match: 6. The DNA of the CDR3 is TGTGCCAGCAGCCCGACGGACAGGTACACCGGGGAGCTGTTTTTT. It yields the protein CASSPTDRYTGELFF.

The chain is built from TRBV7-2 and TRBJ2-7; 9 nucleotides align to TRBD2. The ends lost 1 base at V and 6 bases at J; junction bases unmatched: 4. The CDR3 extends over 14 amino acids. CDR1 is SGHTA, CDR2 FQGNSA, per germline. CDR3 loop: CASSLGLAGTEQYF. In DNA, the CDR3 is TGTGCCAGCAGCTTAGGGCTAGCGGGGACCGAGCAGTACTTC.